One and the same sample provided the 29 T cell receptor beta chains below, sequenced in a study of OX40 agonist ivuxolimab in advanced cancers. Clones were sequenced by immunoSEQ multiplex PCR, and TCRdb holds only the in-frame ones, with some missing. The table records about 73,000 clones, about 90% of them present only once. Sequencing used CD4+ or CD8+ T cells sorted from blood, obtained in a trial of the OX40 agonist ivuxolimab. Every receptor here comes from an adult with an advanced solid tumor such as melanoma, head and neck, liver or kidney cancer.

This chain uses TRBV5-1 with TRBJ2-5; TRBD2 might be the D (7 bases). The germline V gene encodes CDR1 SGHRS and CDR2 YFSETQ. Trimming shortened V by 1 base and J by 4 bases, and 17 bases separated the two germline ends. The CDR3 runs 16 residues. In nucleotides, the CDR3 is TGCGCCAGCAGCTTGCAGGGGAGGGCCAATGGAGAGACCCAGTACTTC. This gives the protein CASSLQGRANGETQYF.

The chain combines TRBV27 with TRBJ2-7; TRBD2 might be the D (6 bases). CDR3 size: 15 residues. Trimming removed 3 bases at V and 7 bases at J, with 19 bases between. The germline CDR1 and CDR2 sequences are MNHEY and SMNVEV (reference sequence). CDR3 DNA: TGTGCCAGCAGTTTGTCCCGCGGGACCGTGGGGGAGCAGTACTTC. This encodes CASSLSRGTVGEQYF.

V gene TRBV9 combines with J gene TRBJ1-1, with TRBD1 identical over 8 bases. This CDR3 region has 17 residues. V lost 4 bases, J lost 3 bases, and 14 bases stayed unmatched. Germline V CDR1 and CDR2: SGDLS, YYNGEE. This chain's CDR3 is CASSPGQGGFGDTEAFF. The CDR3 region has the DNA TGTGCCAGCAGCCCCGGACAGGGAGGATTTGGGGACACTGAAGCTTTCTTT.

The rearrangement uses TRBV10-1 and TRBJ1-5; no firm D call. V dropped 0 bases and J dropped 7 bases, with 4 bases sitting between them. Germline lookup yields CDR1 WNHNN and CDR2 SYGVQD (reference sequence). The CDR3 consists of 12 residues. The CDR3 reads CASSESGQPQHF. Written as DNA, the CDR3 is TGCGCCAGCAGTGAGTCTGGGCAGCCCCAGCATTTT.

The chain recombines TRBV14 with TRBJ2-5, with unresolved D. The CDR3 totals 12 residues. V was pared by 1 base and J by 5 bases, with 5 bases between. CDR1 and CDR2 from the germline V gene are SGHDN and FVKESK. The CDR3 spells CASSQAAETQYF. Written as DNA, the CDR3 is TGTGCCAGCAGCCAAGCCGCGGAGACCCAGTACTTC.

V gene TRBV29-1 combines with J gene TRBJ2-5, with 12 bases that match TRBD2. With V trimmed by 3 bases and J by 4 bases, 6 bases remained unmatched. The CDR3 has 15 residues. Germline CDR1 SQVTM, CDR2 ANQGSEA. CDR3 amino acids: CSVDSSGGAGETQYF. Here the CDR3 DNA reads TGCAGCGTTGATTCTAGCGGGGGGGCAGGAGAGACCCAGTACTTC. The whole variable domain, remainder taken from reference TRBV29-1 and TRBJ2-5, is SAVISQKPSRDICQRGTSLTIQCQVDSQVTMMFWYRQQPGQSLTLIATANQGSEATYESGFVIDKFPISRPNLTFSTLTVSNMSPEDSSIYLCSVDSSGGAGETQYFGPGTRLLVL.

The CDR3 nucleotides read TGTGCCATCAGTGCTCGGGACAGGGCCTCCTACGAGCAGTACTTC. Protein product: CAISARDRASYEQYF. The chain employs TRBV10-3 and TRBJ2-7, with TRBD1 matching 9 bases. The CDR3 totals 15 residues. Germline V gene data show CDR1 as ENHRY and CDR2 as SYGVKD. J lost 0 bases, V lost 4 bases, and 4 bases had no gene match.

The chain joins TRBV6-1 to TRBJ1-3, with a tentative D call TRBD1 (5 bases). Trimming pared 5 bases from V and 0 bases from J, leaving 14 bases between. The CDR3 runs 16 residues. CDR1 is MNHNS and CDR2 is SASEGT in the germline V gene. This CDR3 reads CASSKGTAFSGNTIYF. For the CDR3, the DNA is TGTGCCAGCAGTAAAGGGACGGCGTTCTCTGGAAACACCATATATTTT.

This clone came up a few times. The chain recombines TRBV19 with TRBJ1-4; 9 positions agree with TRBD1. Germline-derived CDR1 and CDR2 are LNHDA and SQIVND (reference sequence). Trimming cost V 6 bases and J 3 bases; bases outside gene matches: 5. The CDR3 is 15 amino acids. DNA of the CDR3: TGTGCCAGTAGCCCGACAGGGGGGGCTAATGAAAAACTGTTTTTT. This sequence encodes CASSPTGGANEKLFF.

V usage is TRBV27 and J usage is TRBJ2-1; the D gene is possibly TRBD1 (6 bases). The germline V gene encodes CDR1 MNHEY and CDR2 SMNVEV (reference sequence). V was pared by 5 bases and J by 8 bases, with 16 bases between. The CDR3 covers 14 residues. In DNA, the CDR3 is TGTGCCAGCAGTCTGAAGCTTACAGGGTATGAGCAGTTCTTC. It yields the protein CASSLKLTGYEQFF.

The chain carries TRBV4-3 and TRBJ2-5, with TRBD2 matching 9 bases. Germline CDR1 and CDR2: LGHNA and YSLEER. This CDR3 comprises 18 residues. V shed 3 bases, J shed 5 bases, and the junction held 16 bases outside the gene matches. The CDR3 sequence: CASSHPGASGALEETQYF. The CDR3 DNA reads as TGCGCCAGCAGCCACCCGGGGGCTAGCGGGGCCCTGGAGGAGACCCAGTACTTC.

J is TRBJ1-1 and V is TRBV7-9; the D gene is possibly TRBD1 (5 bases). Germline lookup yields CDR1 SEHNR and CDR2 FQNEAQ (reference sequence). This CDR3 is 14 amino acids long. With 1 base removed from V and 4 bases from J, the gap between germline ends came to 10 bases. CDR3: CASSLEGQVTEAFF. The DNA for the CDR3 is TGTGCCAGCAGCTTAGAGGGGCAGGTCACTGAAGCTTTCTTT.

The CDR3: CASSLEGQGFNEQFF. As DNA, the CDR3 is TGTGCCAGCAGTTTAGAAGGACAGGGGTTCAATGAGCAGTTCTTC. The V call is TRBV6-4, the J call TRBJ2-1; 9 bases align to TRBD1. V was clipped by 5 bases and J by 6 bases; unmatched bases: 8. CDR3 size: 15 residues. The V gene's germline CDR1 is MRHNA and CDR2 SNTAGT.

The chain carries TRBV5-1 and TRBJ2-3; D not certain. V was pared by 3 bases and J by 2 bases, with 1 base between. This CDR3 is built from 11 residues. Germline V gives CDR1 SGHRS, CDR2 YFSETQ. The CDR3 region is CASSSTDTQYF. In nucleotides, the CDR3 is TGCGCCAGCAGCTCCACAGATACGCAGTATTTT.

This rearrangement joins TRBV7-3 to TRBJ1-2; 8 nucleotides agree with TRBD1. The V and J ends lost 5 bases and 7 bases, in that order; junction bases with no gene match: 6. This CDR3 contains 13 residues. Germline V CDR1 and CDR2: SGHTA, FQGTGA. CDR3 in DNA: TGTGCCAGCAGCAGAAGACAGGGGACTGGCTACACCTTC. It yields the protein CASSRRQGTGYTF.

The rearrangement links TRBV19 to TRBJ1-5; TRBD1 aligns across 7 bases. Germline lookup yields CDR1 LNHDA and CDR2 SQIVND (reference sequence). The CDR3 is made up of 15 amino acids. Trimming took 5 bases from V and 7 from J; bases not matched to a gene: 11. The DNA of the CDR3 is TGTGCCAGTAGTCGAGGGAGGGGGCGCCGGCAGCCCCAGCATTTT. Translated: CASSRGRGRRQPQHF.

This chain connects TRBV7-2 to TRBJ1-1; D is uncertain. Per germline, CDR1 SGHTA and CDR2 FQGNSA. With 4 bases removed from V and 2 bases from J, the gap between germline ends came to 14 bases. The CDR3 spans 15 residues. The CDR3 coding sequence is TGTGCCAGCAGCTCTATCCCCCCGCGAAACACTGAAGCTTTCTTT. Encoded protein: CASSSIPPRNTEAFF.

The CDR3: CASSHRTSGRDETQYF. In DNA form, the CDR3 reads TGTGCCAGTAGCCATAGGACTAGCGGGAGGGATGAGACCCAGTACTTC. The chain carries TRBV19 and TRBJ2-5; 15 bases fit TRBD2. CDR1 is LNHDA and CDR2 is SQIVND in the germline V gene (reference sequence). The CDR3 covers 16 residues. The J segment lost 5 bases and the V segment lost 6 bases, leaving 7 bases of the junction unmatched.

The chain employs TRBV5-1 and TRBJ2-2; D remains ambiguous. CDR1 is SGHRS and CDR2 is YFSETQ in the germline V gene. V lost 3 bases and J 5 bases, leaving 14 bases between the germline ends. The CDR3 contains 15 residues. The CDR3 loop reads CASSSKASATGELFF. The CDR3 region has the DNA TGCGCCAGCAGCTCAAAGGCTAGTGCGACCGGGGAGCTGTTTTTT.

Worth noting for this clone: Other DNA sequences in the same sample also yield this CDR3. J is TRBJ2-1 and V is TRBV5-1; D remains unclear. The CDR3 totals 15 residues. Trimming cost V 0 bases and J 0 bases, with 7 bases left between them. Per the germline V gene, CDR1 is SGHRS and CDR2 is YFSETQ. CDR3 sequence: CASSLVGDSYNEQFF. As DNA, the CDR3 is TGCGCCAGCAGCTTGGTAGGCGACTCCTACAATGAGCAGTTCTTC.

The V gene is TRBV11-2, the J gene TRBJ2-3; no reliable D call. Germline V CDR1 and CDR2: SGHAT, FQNNGV. Trimming left V 3 bases short and J 1 base short, with 5 bases between. There are 13 residues in the CDR3. The CDR3 nucleotides read TGTGCCAGCAGCTTCGGAGGCACAGATACGCAGTATTTT. This encodes CASSFGGTDTQYF.

The V and J genes are TRBV21-1 and TRBJ1-6. TRBV21-1 is a listed pseudogene. The CDR3 totals 19 residues. The CDR3 DNA reads as TGTGCCAGCAGCAAAGTGACCCGGGATCCTCCCCTTTGGGATTCACCCCTCCACTTT. This gives the protein CASSKVTRDPPLWDSPLHF.

For this clone: This CDR3 is also generated by other DNA sequences in the sample. The V gene is TRBV5-1, the J gene TRBJ1-2, with 7 bases lining up with TRBD1. Germline V gene data show CDR1 as SGHRS and CDR2 as YFSETQ. V dropped 4 bases and J dropped 8; count of bases not matched to a gene: 5. CDR3 length: 12 residues. The CDR3, as DNA: TGCGCCAGCAGCCCGGACAGGTACGGCTACACCTTC. Amino acids: CASSPDRYGYTF.

The chain joins TRBV6-8 to TRBJ2-1, with D hard to call. The CDR3 totals 18 residues. Trimming cost V 10 bases and J 1 base, with 26 bases left between them. From germline, CDR1 is MNHGY and CDR2 SAAAGT. In nucleotides, the CDR3 is TGTGCCACCGGAATTCTCGGGCATCAGCTTTTGTCCTACAATGAGCAGTTCTTC. Amino acids: CATGILGHQLLSYNEQFF.

V is TRBV28 and J is TRBJ1-6, with 8 bases aligning to TRBD1. CDR1 and CDR2 from the germline V gene are MDHEN and SYDVKM. The ends lost 5 bases at V and 14 bases at J; junction bases unmatched: 11. The CDR3 loop spans 14 amino acids. The chain's CDR3 is CASSPGQGPGTLHF. Written as DNA, the CDR3 is TGTGCCAGCAGTCCAGGACAGGGTCCGGGGACCCTCCACTTT.

The rearrangement joins TRBV5-1 to TRBJ2-7; D ambiguous. Germline V gives CDR1 SGHRS, CDR2 YFSETQ. The CDR3 has 12 amino acids. Trimming removed 4 bases from V and 4 bases from J, with 9 bases in between. The CDR3 reads CASSPPSYEQYF. The CDR3 DNA follows: TGCGCCAGCAGCCCTCCCTCATACGAGCAGTACTTC.

This clone showed up just once. This rearrangement joins TRBV6-1 to TRBJ1-1; maybe TRBD1 (6 bases). The length of the CDR3 is 12 residues. Germline CDR1 is MNHNS and CDR2 is SASEGT. The V and J ends lost 8 bases and 5 bases respectively, with 12 bases between them. This CDR3 is CASGGGRTEAFF. In DNA, the CDR3 is TGTGCCAGCGGAGGGGGTCGGACTGAAGCTTTCTTT.

This clone was detected a few times. V usage is TRBV6-5 and J usage is TRBJ1-5; D might be TRBD1 (5 bases). The germline V and J ends were trimmed by 5 bases and 5 bases, with 13 bases remaining between them. The CDR3 length is 14 residues. Germline V gene data show CDR1 as MNHEY and CDR2 as SVGAGI. CDR3 protein: CASSRDREDQPQHF. The CDR3 DNA reads as TGTGCCAGCAGTCGAGACAGAGAAGATCAGCCCCAGCATTTT.

V gene TRBV7-3 combines with J gene TRBJ1-2, with 7 nucleotides matching TRBD1. Germline loops: CDR1 SGHTA, CDR2 FQGTGA. The CDR3 is made up of 13 amino acids. Trimming cost V 5 bases and J 8 bases; bases outside gene matches: 8. CDR3 in amino acids: CASSPTGAGGYTF. CDR3 bases: TGTGCCAGCAGCCCTACAGGGGCCGGCGGCTACACCTTC.